Listed here are 8 T cell receptor beta chains from one sample, sequenced in a study of cytomegalovirus exposure and HLA in healthy donors. Primers: 60 Vbeta forward and 13 Jbeta reverse. Only in-frame clones appear in the TCRdb table, and some are missing; sequencing was by immunoSEQ multiplex PCR. The sample contains some 96,000 clones, roughly three fifths of which appear only once. The sample taken for sequencing was PBMCs. These receptors originate from a man aged 60-69 years in good health and CMV-seronegative.

This clone was observed once. This chain joins TRBV12-5 and TRBJ2-7; D possibly corresponds to TRBD1 (6 bases). The CDR3 is 15 amino acids. CDR1 is LGHNT, CDR2 FRNRAP, per germline. Between the trimmed V and J ends, which lost 3 bases and 3 bases, there was a span of 15 bases. CDR3 protein: CASGFGAQGIYEQYF. CDR3 nucleotide sequence: TGTGCTAGTGGTTTTGGAGCCCAGGGGATCTACGAGCAGTACTTC. The whole variable domain, filled in from reference TRBV12-5 and TRBJ2-7, reads DARVTQTPRHKVTEMGQEVTMRCQPILGHNTVFWYRQTMMQGLELLAYFRNRAPLDDSGMPKDRFSAEMPDATLATLKIQPSEPRDSAVYFCASGFGAQGIYEQYFGPGTRLTVT.

The rearrangement uses TRBV11-2 and TRBJ1-4, with D possibly being TRBD1 (5 bases). V gave up 5 bases and J gave up 8 bases, with 15 bases separating them. This CDR3 has 14 amino acids. Germline V gene sequence: CDR1 SGHAT, CDR2 FQNNGV. CDR3 in DNA: TGTGCCAGCAGCCCCGGAACGCGGGGGGAAAAACTGTTTTTT. It codes for CASSPGTRGEKLFF. Based on the CDR3 plus reference TRBV11-2 and TRBJ1-4, the full variable domain is EAGVAQSPRYKIIEKRQSVAFWCNPISGHATLYWYQQILGQGPKLLIQFQNNGVVDDSQLPKDRFSAERLKGVDSTLKIQPAKLEDSAVYLCASSPGTRGEKLFFGSGTQLSVL.

The rearrangement uses TRBV6-5 and TRBJ2-3, with a weak D call TRBD1 (5 bases). The V and J ends lost 5 bases and 0 bases respectively, with 12 bases between them. Germline assignment: CDR1 MNHEY and CDR2 SVGAGI. The CDR3 contains 15 residues. CDR3 bases: TGTGCCAGCAGTATCCTAGGGGTCAGCACAGATACGCAGTATTTT. Translated: CASSILGVSTDTQYF.

The CDR3 DNA reads TGTGCCAGCAAACCCGGGGGGGGCAACACCGGGGAGCTGTTTTTT. Encoded protein: CASKPGGGNTGELFF. The chain couples TRBV11-3 to TRBJ2-2, with 8 bases that match TRBD2. CDR1 is SGHNT, CDR2 YENEEA, per germline. V shed 7 bases and J 2 bases; nucleotides not matched to a gene: 6. This CDR3 spans 15 amino acids.

The gene calls are TRBV19 and TRBJ2-3; 8 bases map to TRBD1. From germline, CDR1 is LNHDA and CDR2 SQIVND (reference sequence). J lost 2 bases, V lost 7 bases, and 11 bases had no gene match. The CDR3 runs to 16 residues. The CDR3 region is CASTHRQGAVTDTQYF. CDR3 in DNA: TGTGCCAGTACCCACCGGCAGGGGGCTGTCACAGATACGCAGTATTTT.

This clone was counted a few times. The chain couples TRBV6-6 to TRBJ1-2; TRBD1 is a possible D gene (6 bases). V dropped 6 bases and J dropped 5 bases, with 13 bases sitting between them. This CDR3 contains 13 residues. The germline V gene encodes CDR1 MNHNY and CDR2 SVGAGI (reference sequence). The CDR3 DNA reads as TGTGCCAGCAGATCGGACAGTTTATATGGCTACACCTTC. It translates to CASRSDSLYGYTF.

V usage is TRBV19 and J usage is TRBJ2-7; 8 positions agree with TRBD1. This CDR3 has 14 residues. The V and J ends lost 4 bases and 1 base, in that order; junction bases with no gene match: 3. The germline V gene has CDR1 LNHDA and CDR2 SQIVND (reference sequence). CDR3 in amino acids: CASSRQGTSYEQYF. The CDR3 DNA is TGTGCCAGTAGTAGACAGGGGACGTCCTACGAGCAGTACTTC.

The rearrangement links TRBV5-6 to TRBJ2-1; D is undetermined. Germline CDR1 SGHDT, CDR2 YYEEEE. V gave up 2 bases and J gave up 9 bases, with 12 bases separating them. CDR3 length equals 13 residues. CDR3 coding DNA: TGTGCCAGCAGCTTTCTCGGCAGAGGTGAGCAGTTCTTC. This codes for CASSFLGRGEQFF.